This T cell receptor beta chain was documented in a study of control samples from healthy donors and cancer patients. The J segment lost 0 bases and the V segment lost 7 bases, leaving 3 bases of the junction unmatched. The germline gives CDR1 SQVTM, CDR2 ANQGSEA. The CDR3 totals 14 residues. TCRdb's copy holds only in-frame clones and misses some; the assay was immunoSEQ multiplex PCR. The sample includes 170,000 or so clones, 85% to 90% of them seen just once. This TCR was sampled from a woman in her fifties or sixties in good health. Material: blood. The chain is built from TRBV29-1 and TRBJ2-2; the match to TRBD1 covers 9 bases. This CDR3 is CSATGGPNTGELFF. The CDR3 DNA reads as TGCAGCGCAACAGGGGGCCCGAACACCGGGGAGCTGTTTTTT.